This TCR beta chain came from a study of T-cell reconstitution after alpha-beta-depleted transplantation in children. Preparation of the TCRbeta library used unique molecular identifiers. TCRdb re-analysed the PCR reads in MiXCR, keeping a single row per CDR3 protein. The sample yields some 600,000 distinct CDR3 sequences, 10% to 15% seen once. This clonotype has a handful of counts. The target antigen is unknown. General study findings and limits: T cells produced anew were the main source of T-cell counts and diversity one year after transplant. The study traced high day-60 TCRbeta diversity in some patients to surviving recipient T cells and thymic progenitors. Alpha-beta T cells about two months after transplant reportedly derived from several hundred expanded graft clones.

The V gene lost 5 bases and the J gene lost 7 bases, with 18 bases spanning the gap. CDR1 is SGHTA and CDR2 is FQGNSA in the germline V gene. This CDR3 spans 15 amino acids. The sequencing used PBMCs, mostly from graft donor cells, collected 360 days after TCRalphabeta/CD19-depleted stem cell transplant. This TCR derives from a male patient under 18 who had a stem cell transplant for acute myeloid leukemia, so the T cells may come from the graft donor. The genes are TRBV7-2 and TRBJ2-4; tentatively, D is TRBD2 (5 bases). The CDR3 is CASSLDRATGNIQYF. In DNA form, the CDR3 reads TGTGCCAGCAGCCTAGATCGGGCAACGGGGAACATTCAGTACTTC.